This T cell receptor (beta chain) was identified during a study of blood T cell repertoires in COVID-19. Repertoires were generated with immunoSEQ multiplex PCR, while TCRdb's copy carries only in-frame clones and drops some. The table has hundreds of thousands of clones, more than 80% seen once. The CDR3 covers 16 residues. V shed 2 bases and J shed 4 bases, with 14 bases lying between them. Germline lookup yields CDR1 KGHSH and CDR2 LQKENI. The receptor's source is a man aged 30-40 years who had recovered from COVID-19. The sample taken for sequencing was PBMCs or T cells enriched from blood (not recorded which). The chain employs TRBV18 and TRBJ2-2, with D perhaps TRBD2 (5 bases). In DNA, the CDR3 is TGTGCCAGCTCACCAACCACCGGCGGAGGCACCGGGGAGCTGTTTTTT. Residues: CASSPTTGGGTGELFF.